The 32 T cell receptor beta chains below all came from one sample that was sequenced in a study of CD8 T cells in ankylosing spondylitis. No antigens are known for them. Findings and limits, study-wide: There was a TCR beta motif, made of several highly homologous variants, that appeared characteristic of ankylosing spondylitis blood.

TCRdb used MiXCR to reprocess the 5' RACE reads, holding one entry per CDR3 protein. The table records 700,000 to 1,000,000 distinct CDR3 sequences, 12% of them present only once. The sequenced sample was blood, either unsorted or a sorted T cell fraction (not recorded which). These TCRs come from a male donor with ankylosing spondylitis.

This clonotype was counted between two and nine times. The chain couples TRBV20-1 to TRBJ2-7; a possible D gene is TRBD1 (5 bases). The V end lost 4 bases, the J end lost 0 bases, and 13 bases lay between the germline ends. Germline CDR1 DFQATT, CDR2 SNEGSKA (reference sequence). The CDR3 length is 14 residues. As DNA, the CDR3 is TGCAGTGCTACAGGGATGAAACCCTCCTACGAGCAGTACTTC. This translates into CSATGMKPSYEQYF.

J is TRBJ2-5 and V is TRBV19; D remains ambiguous. The CDR3 length is 13 residues. V was clipped by 9 bases and J by 0 bases, with 11 bases between them. The germline V gene encodes CDR1 LNHDA and CDR2 SQIVND (reference sequence). CDR3 in DNA: TGTGCCAGCGGATCAGTGTACCAAGAGACCCAGTACTTC. Translation gives CASGSVYQETQYF. Supplemented by reference TRBV19 and TRBJ2-5, the full variable domain reads DGGITQSPKYLFRKEGQNVTLSCEQNLNHDAMYWYRQDPGQGLRLIYYSQIVNDFQKGDIAEGYSVSREKKESFPLTVTSAQKNPTAFYLCASGSVYQETQYFGPGTRLLVL.

This clonotype was seen only a few times. The rearrangement links TRBV7-2 to TRBJ1-2; D remains ambiguous. CDR1 and CDR2 from the germline V gene are SGHTA and FQGNSA. The CDR3 has 12 amino acids. Trimming removed 5 bases at V and 2 bases at J, with 6 bases between. The CDR3 DNA reads TGTGCCAGCAGCGATGGGAACTATGGCTACACCTTC. This sequence encodes CASSDGNYGYTF.

The sample holds a few counts of this clonotype. V usage is TRBV6-5 and J usage is TRBJ1-5; D remains ambiguous. CDR1 is MNHEY, CDR2 SVGAGI, per germline. The V gene lost 2 bases and the J gene lost 7 bases, with 9 bases spanning the gap. The CDR3 consists of 13 residues. The CDR3: CASSYDSVQPQHF. CDR3 DNA: TGTGCCAGCAGTTACGATTCGGTACAGCCCCAGCATTTT.

This clonotype was picked up many times. This sequence joins TRBV11-2 and TRBJ1-6; perhaps TRBD1 as D (5 bases). The CDR3 is made up of 20 amino acids. Trimming removed 0 bases at V and 2 bases at J, with 20 bases between. Germline loops: CDR1 SGHAT, CDR2 FQNNGV. CDR3 in DNA: TGTGCCAGCAGCTTAGAGGGTGGAGACCCCAGGGACCCCTATAATTCACCCCTCCACTTT. It encodes CASSLEGGDPRDPYNSPLHF.

There are a few counts of this clonotype. V and J are TRBV20-1 and TRBJ2-3; 9 positions agree with TRBD2. Trimming took 6 bases from V and 3 from J; bases not matched to a gene: 13. The CDR3 consists of 16 residues. The V gene's germline CDR1 is DFQATT and CDR2 SNEGSKA (reference sequence). Here the CDR3 reads CSAPRGGAGGTDTQYF. The DNA for the CDR3 is TGCAGTGCCCCCCGGGGGGGAGCGGGGGGTACAGATACGCAGTATTTT.

The table lists this clonotype with a few counts. V is TRBV20-1 and J is TRBJ1-2; TRBD1 agrees at 7 bases. CDR1 DFQATT and CDR2 SNEGSKA come from the germline V gene (reference sequence). This CDR3 has 16 amino acids. V was clipped by 2 bases and J by 1 base; unmatched bases: 10. The CDR3 loop is CSARRNPTGLNYGYTF. The DNA for the CDR3 is TGCAGTGCTAGACGCAATCCGACAGGGCTTAACTATGGCTACACCTTC.

A few counts support this clonotype. The V call is TRBV29-1, the J call TRBJ1-1; D is undetermined. Trimming took off 6 bases at V and 1 base at J, with 9 bases between the two ends. The V gene's germline CDR1 is SQVTM and CDR2 ANQGSEA. The CDR3 sequence is 12 residues long. CDR3 DNA sequence: TGCAGCGTGAAACGACAGAACACTGAAGCTTTCTTT. Encoded protein: CSVKRQNTEAFF. Using reference TRBV29-1 and TRBJ1-1 for the parts outside the CDR3, the full variable domain is SAVISQKPSRDICQRGTSLTIQCQVDSQVTMMFWYRQQPGQSLTLIATANQGSEATYESGFVIDKFPISRPNLTFSTLTVSNMSPEDSSIYLCSVKRQNTEAFFGQGTRLTVV.

The chain joins TRBV6-2 or TRBV6-3 to TRBJ2-1; a weak D match, TRBD2 (6 bases). V was trimmed by 5 bases and J by 0 bases, leaving 26 bases between them. The CDR3 contains 20 residues. Germline V CDR1 and CDR2: MNHEY, SVGEGT. The CDR3 loop is CASSPSSADLPRSSYNEQFF. CDR3 nucleotides: TGTGCCAGCAGTCCATCTAGCGCCGATCTACCAAGGAGCTCCTACAATGAGCAGTTCTTC.

This clonotype appeared many times. The rearrangement links TRBV20-1 to TRBJ2-2, with D uncertain. CDR1 DFQATT and CDR2 SNEGSKA come from the germline V gene (reference sequence). CDR3 size: 13 residues. V was pared by 6 bases and J by 5 bases, with 13 bases between. CDR3 sequence (DNA): TGCAGTGCGCCCTCGTTTTCGACCGGGGAGCTGTTTTTT. Translated: CSAPSFSTGELFF.

The chain joins TRBV5-1 to TRBJ2-1; 9 bases align to TRBD1. V was pared by 2 bases and J by 10 bases, with 13 bases of the junction left unmatched. CDR1 and CDR2 from the germline V gene are SGHRS and YFSETQ. This CDR3 has 16 residues. CDR3 protein: CASSFLETRQGGEQFF. The CDR3 DNA is TGCGCCAGCAGCTTCCTGGAAACTCGACAGGGGGGGGAGCAGTTCTTC.

The chain employs TRBV5-7 and TRBJ2-7; D possibly corresponds to TRBD1 (6 bases). TRBV5-7 is flagged as an ORF with uncertain function. The CDR3 contains 15 residues. Trimming removed 4 bases at V and 0 bases at J, with 14 bases between. Here the CDR3 DNA reads TGTGCCAGCAGCCTTACAGGGATAAACTCCTACGAGCAGTACTTC. Its translation: CASSLTGINSYEQYF.

This clonotype was counted between two and nine times. The V and J genes are TRBV6-4 and TRBJ1-1, with D hard to call. Germline lookup yields CDR1 MRHNA and CDR2 SNTAGT. This CDR3 comprises 14 residues. V lost 6 bases to trimming and J lost 0 bases, with 11 bases between them. CDR3 nucleotides: TGTGCCAGCAGCGTCGAAGCTCTGAACACTGAAGCTTTCTTT. As protein: CASSVEALNTEAFF.

This clonotype occurred many times. The rearrangement joins TRBV20-1 to TRBJ2-7, with D perhaps TRBD2 (6 bases). The V and J ends lost 6 bases and 1 base respectively, with 10 bases between them. Germline CDR1 DFQATT, CDR2 SNEGSKA (reference sequence). The CDR3 spans 12 residues. This CDR3 is CSAGGHSYEQYF. The CDR3 coding sequence is TGCAGTGCGGGAGGACATTCCTACGAGCAGTACTTC.

This clonotype has just a few counts. The chain recombines TRBV15 with TRBJ2-1; TRBD1 matches 9 bases. This CDR3 is built from 18 residues. V was pared by 0 bases and J by 2 bases, with 8 bases of the junction left unmatched. The germline gives CDR1 LNHNV, CDR2 YYDKDF (reference sequence). In DNA, the CDR3 is TGTGCCACCAGCAGAGATTCGGTTGGGACAGGGCCCTACAATGAGCAGTTCTTC. Translated: CATSRDSVGTGPYNEQFF.

The rearrangement joins TRBV20-1 to TRBJ2-7; D is ambiguous. Trimming pared 6 bases from V and 2 bases from J, leaving 14 bases between. This CDR3 has 13 residues. Germline V gives CDR1 DFQATT, CDR2 SNEGSKA (reference sequence). The CDR3 DNA reads TGCAGTGCCTCGGACCGCCCTGCCTACGAGCAGTACTTC. Its translation is CSASDRPAYEQYF.

This chain links TRBV20-1 with TRBJ2-1; TRBD2 aligns across 7 bases. V trimming: 4 bases; J trimming: 5 bases; junction bases outside the gene matches: 2. The CDR3 has 12 residues. From germline, CDR1 is DFQATT and CDR2 SNEGSKA (reference sequence). CDR3 coding DNA: TGCAGTGCTATGCTAGCGGACAATGAGCAGTTCTTC. Protein sequence: CSAMLADNEQFF.

V usage is TRBV29-1 and J usage is TRBJ2-7; TRBD1 matches 7 bases. The CDR3 covers 14 residues. Germline-derived CDR1 and CDR2 are SQVTM and ANQGSEA. J was trimmed by 3 bases and V by 5 bases; bases with no gene match: 10. CDR3: CSVRDRDEIYEQYF. CDR3 DNA sequence: TGCAGCGTTCGTGACAGGGACGAGATCTACGAGCAGTACTTC.

At least ten counts were recorded for this clonotype. The chain is built from TRBV5-1 and TRBJ1-1; 7 nucleotides align to TRBD1. Germline trimming cut 3 bases from V and 4 bases from J; bases unmatched to any gene: 6. The CDR3 length is 14 residues. Germline CDR1 is SGHRS and CDR2 is YFSETQ. CDR3 loop: CASSSTGRSTEAFF. The CDR3 DNA is TGCGCCAGCAGCTCGACAGGGAGGAGCACTGAAGCTTTCTTT.

This clonotype occurred many times. J is TRBJ2-5 and V is TRBV2; D gene ambiguous. The V gene's germline CDR1 is SNHLY and CDR2 FYNNEI. The CDR3 length is 10 residues. V was trimmed by 1 base and J by 6 bases, leaving 0 bases between them. The CDR3 region is CASSEETQYF. The CDR3 coding sequence is TGTGCCAGCAGTGAAGAGACCCAGTACTTC. Complete variable domain (other parts from reference TRBV2 and TRBJ2-5): EPEVTQTPSHQVTQMGQEVILRCVPISNHLYFYWYRQILGQKVEFLVSFYNNEISEKSEIFDDQFSVERPDGSNFTLKIRSTKLEDSAMYFCASSEETQYFGPGTRLLVL.

This clonotype was counted a few times. V and J are TRBV4-3 and TRBJ1-1; no clear D gene. The CDR3 contains 13 residues. Germline CDR1 LGHNA, CDR2 YSLEER. Trimming removed 0 bases from V and 6 bases from J, with 8 bases in between. The CDR3 DNA sequence: TGCGCCAGCAGCCAAGATCGTTGGGCTGAAGCTTTCTTT. Residues: CASSQDRWAEAFF.

The J gene is TRBJ1-6, the V gene TRBV20-1, with 7 positions matching TRBD1. CDR3 length: 15 residues. Germline V lookup: CDR1 DFQATT, CDR2 SNEGSKA (reference sequence). J was trimmed by 4 bases and V by 7 bases; bases with no gene match: 10. This chain's CDR3 is CSVPPRGQYNSPLHF. CDR3 nucleotides: TGCAGTGTTCCCCCGAGGGGACAGTATAATTCACCCCTCCACTTT.

The rearrangement uses TRBV10-3 and TRBJ1-1; no clear D. Germline V CDR1 and CDR2: ENHRY, SYGVKD. Trimming cost V 0 bases and J 2 bases, with 13 bases left between them. The CDR3 spans 16 residues. The CDR3 is CAISESRRVGNTEAFF. CDR3 coding DNA: TGTGCCATCAGTGAGTCAAGGAGGGTCGGAAACACTGAAGCTTTCTTT.

The J gene is TRBJ1-3, the V gene TRBV12-3 or TRBV12-4; D unclear. V lost 4 bases and J 0 bases, leaving 7 bases between the germline ends. CDR3 length equals 14 residues. The CDR3 bases are TGTGCCAGCAGTTGGTCGGGCTCTGGAAACACCATATATTTT. It is translated as CASSWSGSGNTIYF.

This clonotype occurred many times. The V gene is TRBV7-2, the J gene TRBJ1-2; D gene unclear. V was shortened by 2 bases and J by 2 bases, with 12 bases between the two germline ends. In germline, CDR1 is SGHTA, CDR2 FQGNSA. CDR3 length equals 15 residues. The CDR3 DNA sequence: TGTGCCAGCAGCTTAATAAGCCGGGCAAACTATGGCTACACCTTC. Translation: CASSLISRANYGYTF.

The J gene is TRBJ2-3, the V gene TRBV7-9, with 10 bases identical to TRBD1. The germline gives CDR1 SEHNR, CDR2 FQNEAQ (reference sequence). The CDR3 is 16 amino acids. V trimming: 3 bases; J trimming: 4 bases; junction bases outside the gene matches: 7. CDR3 sequence: CASSFRGTGVSDTQYF. DNA for the CDR3: TGTGCCAGCAGCTTCCGCGGGACAGGGGTTTCAGATACGCAGTATTTT.

In its sample, this clonotype was seen many times. V and J are TRBV5-1 and TRBJ1-1; possibly TRBD1 for D (6 bases). Trimming shortened V by 6 bases and J by 0 bases, and 18 bases separated the two germline ends. Germline loops: CDR1 SGHRS, CDR2 YFSETQ. There are 16 residues in the CDR3. CDR3 protein: CASNPGARHMNTEAFF. CDR3 nucleotide sequence: TGCGCCAGCAATCCAGGGGCCAGACACATGAACACTGAAGCTTTCTTT.

This clonotype was counted only a few times. The chain carries TRBV20-1 and TRBJ1-5; no clear D gene. Trimming pared 3 bases from V and 4 bases from J, leaving 10 bases between. Germline loops: CDR1 DFQATT, CDR2 SNEGSKA (reference sequence). The CDR3 sequence is 13 residues long. This CDR3 is CSASESGNQPQHF. The DNA of the CDR3 is TGCAGTGCTAGTGAATCCGGAAATCAGCCCCAGCATTTT.

The V call is TRBV12-3 or TRBV12-4, the J call TRBJ1-2; 9 nucleotides agree with TRBD1. The V and J ends lost 5 bases and 6 bases, in that order; junction bases with no gene match: 7. The CDR3 loop spans 14 amino acids. The CDR3 here is CASSLWDRENGYTF. As DNA, the CDR3 is TGTGCCAGCAGTCTGTGGGACAGGGAGAATGGCTACACCTTC.

This clonotype was seen ten or more times. CDR3 protein: CSVPLAGYNEQFF. The CDR3 DNA reads as TGCAGCGTGCCACTAGCGGGGTACAATGAGCAGTTCTTC. The chain couples TRBV29-1 to TRBJ2-1, with 10 nucleotides matching TRBD2. This CDR3 spans 13 amino acids. CDR1 is SQVTM, CDR2 ANQGSEA, per germline. Germline trimming cut 6 bases from V and 4 bases from J; bases unmatched to any gene: 3.

J is TRBJ1-5 and V is TRBV20-1; the D gene is possibly TRBD1 (5 bases). V gave up 4 bases and J gave up 2 bases, with 15 bases separating them. The CDR3 has 15 residues. CDR1 and CDR2 (germline): DFQATT, SNEGSKA (reference sequence). CDR3 nucleotide sequence: TGCAGTGCTACCCCATTCGGGGCAGGCAATCAGCCCCAGCATTTT. This sequence encodes CSATPFGAGNQPQHF.

V usage is TRBV20-1 and J usage is TRBJ1-1; D is undetermined. Per the germline V gene, CDR1 is DFQATT and CDR2 is SNEGSKA (reference sequence). This CDR3 spans 12 amino acids. V lost 3 bases to trimming and J lost 5 bases, with 10 bases between them. In DNA, the CDR3 is TGCAGTGCTAGGATACAGTGGACTGAAGCTTTCTTT. It codes for CSARIQWTEAFF.